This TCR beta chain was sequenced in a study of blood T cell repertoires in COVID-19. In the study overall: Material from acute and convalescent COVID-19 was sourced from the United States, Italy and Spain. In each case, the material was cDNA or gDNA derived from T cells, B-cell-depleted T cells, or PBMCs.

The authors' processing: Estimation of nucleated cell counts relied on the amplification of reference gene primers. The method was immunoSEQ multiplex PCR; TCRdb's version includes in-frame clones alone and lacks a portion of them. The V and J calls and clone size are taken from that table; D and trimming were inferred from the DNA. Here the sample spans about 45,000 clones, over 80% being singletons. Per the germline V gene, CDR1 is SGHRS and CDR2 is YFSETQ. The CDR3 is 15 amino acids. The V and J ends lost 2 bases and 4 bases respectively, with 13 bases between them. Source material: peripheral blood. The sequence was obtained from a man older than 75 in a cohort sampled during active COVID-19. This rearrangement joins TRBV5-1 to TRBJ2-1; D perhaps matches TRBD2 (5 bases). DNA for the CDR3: TGCGCCAGCAGCTTATACGGGGAAAGATACAATGAGCAGTTCTTC. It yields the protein CASSLYGERYNEQFF.